The source of this TCR beta chain is a study of blood T cell repertoires in COVID-19. Study-wide context: T cells, B-cell-depleted T cells, or PBMCs supplied cDNA or gDNA.

As processed by the authors: Estimates of nucleated cell counts were drawn from the amplification of reference gene primers. The assay was immunoSEQ multiplex PCR, and TCRdb's table has in-frame clones only and misses some. For V, J and clone size, that table is used; D and trimming come from the DNA. Among 150,000 to 200,000 clones listed, roughly 76% were seen once. Followed over time, Seattle patients had been enrolled while infection was active. Sequenced: peripheral blood. This receptor was taken from a woman at least 80 years old with COVID-19, enrolled during active disease.

The CDR3 reads CASSQSPGRTRPDTQYF. The CDR3 DNA reads TGTGCCAGCAGCCAATCCCCGGGGAGAACAAGGCCAGATACGCAGTATTTT. J is TRBJ2-3 and V is TRBV4-2; possibly TRBD2 for D (5 bases). V lost 2 bases, J lost 4 bases, and 19 bases lay in between. The CDR3 loop spans 17 amino acids. The V gene's germline CDR1 is LGHNA and CDR2 YNFKEQ.